Below, 26 T cell receptor beta chains from the same sample are listed, as sequenced in a study of identical twins. TCRdb analysed the 5' RACE reads with MiXCR anew, one entry per CDR3 protein. The sample has about 450,000 distinct CDR3 sequences; approximately 18% are singletons. Sequencing was performed on naive T cells sorted from blood. Receptors were obtained from a man between 45 and 60 years old in good health.

This clonotype has just a few counts. The chain recombines TRBV21-1 with TRBJ2-5; the tabulated D call, TRBD1, remains unverified against the DNA. TRBV21-1 is listed as a pseudogene. The CDR3 runs 17 residues. CDR3 in DNA: TGTGCCAGCAGCAAGGTCCTTAAGGGGGGGATTGGAGAGACCCAGTACTTC. Its protein is CASSKVLKGGIGETQYF.

This clonotype appeared many times. The gene calls are TRBV7-2 and TRBJ2-1, with unresolved D. From germline, CDR1 is SGHTA and CDR2 FQGNSA. V shed 3 bases and J shed 0 bases, with 9 bases lying between them. CDR3 length: 15 amino acids. CDR3 nucleotide sequence: TGTGCCAGCAGCTTCGGGCGAAGCTCCTACAATGAGCAGTTCTTC. It encodes CASSFGRSSYNEQFF.

V gene TRBV27 combines with J gene TRBJ2-2; TRBD2 aligns across 14 bases. J was trimmed by 5 bases and V by 5 bases; bases with no gene match: 16. Germline V gene data show CDR1 as MNHEY and CDR2 as SMNVEV (reference sequence). CDR3 size: 20 residues. This CDR3 is CASSPLRTGGLAGVTGELFF. CDR3 nucleotides: TGTGCCAGCAGTCCCTTGCGGACAGGGGGACTAGCGGGAGTTACCGGGGAGCTGTTTTTT.

The rearrangement joins TRBV12-3 or TRBV12-4 to TRBJ1-5, with D possibly matching TRBD1 (5 bases). V lost 0 bases to trimming and J lost 7 bases, with 10 bases between them. This CDR3 has 14 amino acids. The CDR3 DNA reads TGTGCCAGCAGTTTAGCTTGGGGGAAGCAGCCCCAGCATTTT. Translated, it gives CASSLAWGKQPQHF.

This clonotype was found many times. The rearrangement joins TRBV18 to TRBJ1-5, with D possibly being TRBD1 (6 bases). There are 14 residues in the CDR3. From germline, CDR1 is KGHSH and CDR2 LQKENI. The V end was cut by 0 bases, the J end by 7 bases, with 10 bases between. CDR3 loop: CASSPPGGRQPQHF. The CDR3 DNA reads as TGTGCCAGCTCACCACCCGGGGGCAGGCAGCCCCAGCATTTT.

The sample holds many counts of this clonotype. The chain uses TRBV6-5 and TRBJ1-5; 7 bases map to TRBD1. V shed 4 bases and J 6 bases; nucleotides not matched to a gene: 9. Germline CDR1 reads MNHEY; CDR2 reads SVGAGI. CDR3 length: 15 amino acids. The CDR3 protein is CASSSDREEGQPQHF. DNA for the CDR3: TGTGCCAGCAGTTCCGACAGGGAGGAAGGTCAGCCCCAGCATTTT.

This clonotype appeared a few times. The V and J genes are TRBV10-3 and TRBJ2-7, with TRBD1 matching over 7 bases. V lost 6 bases to trimming and J lost 2 bases; unmatched junction nucleotides: 10. The CDR3 has 15 residues. The germline V gene has CDR1 ENHRY and CDR2 SYGVKD. The CDR3 DNA reads as TGTGCCATCAGCGCTCCGGGACAGACAACCTACGAGCAGTACTTC. Amino acids: CAISAPGQTTYEQYF.

Only a few counts were recorded for this clonotype. Here the CDR3 DNA reads TGTGCCAGCAGTTGGAAGCGGCGGGAGACCCAGTACTTC. This translates into CASSWKRRETQYF. V usage is TRBV28 and J usage is TRBJ2-5, with a weak D call TRBD2 (5 bases). Trimming removed 4 bases from V and 5 bases from J, with 11 bases in between. This CDR3 region has 13 residues. Germline lookup yields CDR1 MDHEN and CDR2 SYDVKM.

This clonotype was seen at least ten times. The chain combines TRBV3-1 with TRBJ2-3; tentatively, D is TRBD2 (5 bases). Per the germline V gene, CDR1 is LGHDT and CDR2 is YNNKEL (reference sequence). V was pared by 3 bases and J by 2 bases, with 12 bases between. The CDR3 loop spans 15 amino acids. In DNA form, the CDR3 reads TGTGCCAGCAGCCAGAGAGGAGCGGTCACAGATACGCAGTATTTT. Translation: CASSQRGAVTDTQYF.

This clonotype was recorded at least ten times. The chain uses TRBV5-1 and TRBJ2-3; possible D gene TRBD1, 6 bases. The CDR3 spans 14 residues. Germline-derived CDR1 and CDR2 are SGHRS and YFSETQ. V was shortened by 5 bases and J by 4 bases, with 14 bases between the two germline ends. CDR3: CASRPRGSADTQYF. The CDR3 DNA follows: TGCGCCAGCAGGCCGAGGGGGTCCGCAGATACGCAGTATTTT.

The chain combines TRBV27 with TRBJ2-7; 8 nucleotides align to TRBD1. The V gene's germline CDR1 is MNHEY and CDR2 SMNVEV (reference sequence). V lost 2 bases to trimming and J lost 3 bases; unmatched junction nucleotides: 15. This CDR3 has 18 residues. CDR3 sequence (DNA): TGTGCCAGCAGTTTAAGGCCGCAGCAAAGACAGGGGCACTACGAGCAGTACTTC. Amino acid sequence: CASSLRPQQRQGHYEQYF.

The CDR3, as DNA: TGTGCCAGTAGTATAGGGCACACTTACTATGGCTACACCTTC. Translating it yields CASSIGHTYYGYTF. The rearrangement links TRBV19 to TRBJ1-2; no definite D call. V dropped 1 base and J dropped 3 bases, with 9 bases sitting between them. CDR1 is LNHDA, CDR2 SQIVND, per germline (reference sequence). There are 14 residues in the CDR3.

This chain uses TRBV7-2 with TRBJ2-7; 7 bases match TRBD2. J was trimmed by 3 bases and V by 4 bases; bases with no gene match: 9. The CDR3 covers 15 residues. The germline V gene has CDR1 SGHTA and CDR2 FQGNSA. The CDR3 sequence is CASSSRMRGNYEQYF. CDR3 in DNA: TGTGCCAGCAGCTCACGGATGCGGGGGAACTACGAGCAGTACTTC.

V and J are TRBV15 and TRBJ2-5; the D gene is possibly TRBD1 (6 bases). Germline CDR1 is LNHNV and CDR2 is YYDKDF (reference sequence). This CDR3 spans 14 amino acids. Trimming left V 1 base short and J 3 bases short, with 9 bases between. The chain's CDR3 is CATSRVAGEETQYF. For the CDR3, the DNA is TGTGCCACCAGCAGAGTTGCAGGGGAAGAGACCCAGTACTTC.

This chain connects TRBV6-5 to TRBJ2-7; 8 bases align to TRBD2. Trimming took 2 bases from V and 3 from J; bases not matched to a gene: 9. Germline V gene sequence: CDR1 MNHEY, CDR2 SVGAGI. The CDR3 length is 16 residues. For the CDR3, the DNA is TGTGCCAGCAGTTACAAGGGACTAGAGGGGGGCTACGAGCAGTACTTC. This sequence encodes CASSYKGLEGGYEQYF.

The gene calls are TRBV7-2 and TRBJ2-7; 7 bases are shared with TRBD1. CDR1 is SGHTA and CDR2 is FQGNSA in the germline V gene. The CDR3 has 15 amino acids. With 5 bases clipped from V and 2 bases from J, the junction kept 9 bases outside the gene matches. The CDR3 reads CASSGQTGTTYEQYF. CDR3 DNA: TGTGCCAGCAGCGGCCAGACAGGGACGACCTACGAGCAGTACTTC.

The chain recombines TRBV5-1 with TRBJ1-1; no reliable D call. Germline V lookup: CDR1 SGHRS, CDR2 YFSETQ. With 2 bases removed from V and 5 bases from J, the gap between germline ends came to 16 bases. This CDR3 comprises 15 residues. The CDR3 sequence: CASSLAGPTGTEAFF. The CDR3 nucleotides read TGCGCCAGCAGCTTAGCGGGTCCAACGGGTACTGAAGCTTTCTTT.

This clonotype was seen a few times. The V call is TRBV29-1, the J call TRBJ1-1; D unclear. Trimming shortened V by 4 bases and J by 0 bases, and 6 bases separated the two germline ends. Germline V gives CDR1 SQVTM, CDR2 ANQGSEA. The CDR3 is 12 amino acids. The CDR3 reads CSVVWLNTEAFF. CDR3 nucleotide sequence: TGCAGCGTTGTATGGCTGAACACTGAAGCTTTCTTT. Full variable domain (outside the CDR3, taken from reference TRBV29-1 and TRBJ1-1): SAVISQKPSRDICQRGTSLTIQCQVDSQVTMMFWYRQQPGQSLTLIATANQGSEATYESGFVIDKFPISRPNLTFSTLTVSNMSPEDSSIYLCSVVWLNTEAFFGQGTRLTVV.

This clonotype came up a few times. The chain combines TRBV20-1 with TRBJ1-2, with no clear D. CDR3 size: 12 residues. In germline, CDR1 is DFQATT, CDR2 SNEGSKA (reference sequence). V was pared by 3 bases and J by 0 bases, with 5 bases between. CDR3 amino acids: CSARISNYGYTF. The CDR3 DNA reads as TGCAGTGCTAGGATCTCTAACTATGGCTACACCTTC.

V and J are TRBV7-8 and TRBJ2-2; D possibly corresponds to TRBD2 (5 bases). V was shortened by 2 bases and J by 2 bases, with 12 bases between the two germline ends. This CDR3 is built from 16 residues. Germline V gene sequence: CDR1 SGHVS, CDR2 FQNEAQ. DNA of the CDR3: TGTGCCAGCAGCTTAACCGCGGGCAGAAACACCGGGGAGCTGTTTTTT. Encoded protein: CASSLTAGRNTGELFF.

This clonotype was counted at least ten times. The chain recombines TRBV28 with TRBJ1-4; D unclear. Looked up from germline, CDR1 is MDHEN and CDR2 is SYDVKM. CDR3 length: 14 residues. Trimming removed 5 bases from V and 4 bases from J, with 11 bases in between. Here the CDR3 reads CASSPSHFNEKLFF. The CDR3 DNA follows: TGTGCCAGCAGTCCCAGCCATTTTAATGAAAAACTGTTTTTT.

The gene calls are TRBV4-2 and TRBJ2-1; 9 nucleotides agree with TRBD1. V lost 4 bases, J lost 8 bases, and 9 bases stayed unmatched. The CDR3 covers 15 residues. CDR1 LGHNA and CDR2 YNFKEQ come from the germline V gene. Here the CDR3 DNA reads TGTGCCAGCAGCCCCCGGGACAGGGCCGGGGATGAGCAGTTCTTC. This codes for CASSPRDRAGDEQFF.

The chain employs TRBV12-3 or TRBV12-4 and TRBJ2-3, with D hard to call. This CDR3 region has 14 residues. The V and J ends lost 6 bases and 2 bases respectively, with 12 bases between them. CDR3 DNA sequence: TGTGCCAGCAGGGGTGTAGAGCACACAGATACGCAGTATTTT. Translating it yields CASRGVEHTDTQYF.

This clonotype was seen a handful of times. This chain joins TRBV12-3 or TRBV12-4 and TRBJ2-4; D is unresolved. The CDR3 runs to 12 residues. Trimming cost V 7 bases and J 8 bases, with 12 bases left between them. In DNA, the CDR3 is TGTGCCAGCAAGCAGGAGCTGGACATTCAGTACTTC. It encodes CASKQELDIQYF.

For the CDR3, the DNA is TGCGCCAGCAGCTTGGAGCAGGTTGGAGAGACCCAGTACTTC. Encoded protein: CASSLEQVGETQYF. The chain joins TRBV5-1 to TRBJ2-5; D gene ambiguous. CDR1 is SGHRS and CDR2 is YFSETQ in the germline V gene. V was clipped by 0 bases and J by 4 bases, with 10 bases between them. CDR3 size: 14 residues.

The chain employs TRBV20-1 and TRBJ2-7; 7 positions match TRBD1. V lost 3 bases to trimming and J lost 4 bases; unmatched junction nucleotides: 9. Germline CDR1 reads DFQATT; CDR2 reads SNEGSKA (reference sequence). The CDR3 loop spans 14 amino acids. The CDR3 here is CSASPTGYFYEQYF. The CDR3 nucleotides are TGCAGTGCTAGCCCGACAGGGTACTTTTACGAGCAGTACTTC.